Shown below are 27 T cell receptor beta chains from a single sample sequenced in a study of shared clonotypes between healthy human individuals. Assay: immunoSEQ multiplex PCR; the TCRdb copy retains only in-frame clones and omits some. The sample holds about 340,000 clones, 70% to 75% seen once. The material sequenced was memory CD4+ T cells sorted from blood. Documented subset: CD45RA-negative fraction. The receptor set was obtained from a man aged 30-40 years in good health.

The V call is TRBV28, the J call TRBJ2-7, with 7 bases aligning to TRBD1. V lost 7 bases and J lost 6; bases outside the gene matches: 18. CDR1 and CDR2 (germline): MDHEN, SYDVKM. This CDR3 has 16 amino acids. CDR3 nucleotide sequence: TGTGCCAGCACCCCCACCGGCTGGGACAGTATTCTCGAGCAGTACTTC. It yields the protein CASTPTGWDSILEQYF.

This clone has just a few counts. V gene TRBV7-2 combines with J gene TRBJ2-2; 8 bases line up with TRBD1. Looked up from germline, CDR1 is SGHTA and CDR2 is FQGNSA. V dropped 5 bases and J dropped 6; count of bases not matched to a gene: 5. The CDR3 runs 14 residues. The CDR3 DNA reads TGTGCCAGCAGCATCAGGACAGGGCCCGGGGAGCTGTTTTTT. Its protein product is CASSIRTGPGELFF.

The table lists this clone with a few counts. Other DNA sequences in this specimen translate into the identical CDR3. The chain uses TRBV5-1 and TRBJ2-2; D remains ambiguous. Per germline, CDR1 SGHRS and CDR2 YFSETQ. The V and J ends lost 0 bases and 4 bases respectively, with 4 bases between them. There are 13 residues in the CDR3. CDR3 protein: CASSLVPTGELFF. The CDR3 DNA follows: TGCGCCAGCAGCTTGGTACCCACCGGGGAGCTGTTTTTT.

This clone was detected a few times. In DNA form, the CDR3 reads TGTGCCAGCAGTACCTCAAGCAGCCGGTACTTC. Its translation: CASSTSSSRYF. The chain carries TRBV28 and TRBJ2-7, with D uncertain. Trimming stripped 5 bases from V and 12 bases from J, with 14 bases between. Germline loops: CDR1 MDHEN, CDR2 SYDVKM. CDR3 length equals 11 residues.

This clone occurred once. The rearrangement joins TRBV5-6 to TRBJ2-7; 8 nucleotides align to TRBD2. Losses at the gene ends were 2 bases for V and 7 bases for J; bases not matched to a gene: 8. Germline V gene sequence: CDR1 SGHDT, CDR2 YYEEEE. The CDR3 totals 14 residues. CDR3 residues: CASSLTGGRGEQYF. The CDR3 bases are TGTGCCAGCAGCTTAACGGGAGGGAGGGGGGAGCAGTACTTC.

Ten or more counts support this clone. This chain joins TRBV13 and TRBJ1-2, with D possibly TRBD1 on 5 matching bases. Germline V gives CDR1 PRHDT, CDR2 FYEKMQ (reference sequence). Trimming left V 5 bases short and J 8 bases short, with 18 bases between. The length of the CDR3 is 14 residues. The CDR3 sequence is CASSLRGRDGGYTF. The CDR3 DNA follows: TGTGCCAGCAGCCTACGGGGCAGGGACGGAGGCTACACCTTC.

The rearrangement links TRBV2 to TRBJ1-1; TRBD1 might be the D (5 bases). CDR3 length equals 15 residues. The V end was cut by 4 bases, the J end by 3 bases, with 15 bases between. Germline lookup yields CDR1 SNHLY and CDR2 FYNNEI. The CDR3 bases are TGTGCCAGCAGTGCTAGGGGACGGGGGGACACTGAAGCTTTCTTT. Its translation: CASSARGRGDTEAFF.

The chain couples TRBV5-1 to TRBJ2-1; 12 bases agree with TRBD2. CDR1 and CDR2 from the germline V gene are SGHRS and YFSETQ. There are 13 residues in the CDR3. After removal of 8 bases from V and 6 bases from J, the junction contained 3 bases not matched to a gene. The CDR3 region has the DNA TGCGCCAGTCTGGGACTAGCGGGCAATGAGCAGTTCTTC. Its protein is CASLGLAGNEQFF.

V and J are TRBV6-1 and TRBJ1-4, with a possible D match to TRBD1 (5 bases). V gave up 4 bases and J gave up 8 bases, with 11 bases separating them. Germline values: CDR1 MNHNS, CDR2 SASEGT. The CDR3 consists of 13 residues. The CDR3, as DNA: TGTGCCAGCAGTGTGCAGGGTAGCGAAAAACTGTTTTTT. Translating gives CASSVQGSEKLFF.

CDR3 coding DNA: TGTGCCAGCAGTTACCGGGGACAGGGGGCCACTGAAGCTTTCTTT. Translating gives CASSYRGQGATEAFF. This rearrangement joins TRBV6-6 to TRBJ1-1; 12 nucleotides align to TRBD1. The CDR3 contains 15 residues. CDR1 is MNHNY, CDR2 SVGAGI, per germline (reference sequence). The V and J ends lost 2 bases and 4 bases, in that order; junction bases with no gene match: 2.

The V gene is TRBV10-3, the J gene TRBJ2-6, with 8 bases lining up with TRBD2. The V segment lost 3 bases and the J segment 13 bases; nucleotides outside the gene matches: 11. CDR1 is ENHRY, CDR2 SYGVKD, per germline. The CDR3 spans 15 residues. CDR3 sequence (DNA): TGTGCCATCAGTGAAGACGGGAGGGCCGGCCAGGTCCTGACTTTC. Encoded protein: CAISEDGRAGQVLTF.

The chain employs TRBV2 and TRBJ1-5, with 7 bases lining up with TRBD1. CDR3 length: 15 amino acids. Per germline, CDR1 SNHLY and CDR2 FYNNEI. After removal of 4 bases from V and 5 bases from J, the junction contained 8 bases not matched to a gene. The CDR3 coding sequence is TGTGCCAGCAGTGCCCCCCGGGACAGATATCAGCCCCAGCATTTT. The encoded protein is CASSAPRDRYQPQHF.

V usage is TRBV5-1 and J usage is TRBJ2-1; 9 nucleotides align to TRBD2. CDR3 size: 19 residues. Germline V gene sequence: CDR1 SGHRS, CDR2 YFSETQ. Trimming took 2 bases from V and 4 from J; bases not matched to a gene: 16. CDR3 bases: TGCGCCAGCAGCTTCTCGGCTAGCGGGAACCTGGGTGGTTACAATGAGCAGTTCTTC. Amino acid sequence: CASSFSASGNLGGYNEQFF.

The chain joins TRBV19 to TRBJ2-7, with 8 bases matching TRBD2. The CDR3 is 17 amino acids. V lost 4 bases, J lost 0 bases, and 11 bases stayed unmatched. Germline V lookup: CDR1 LNHDA, CDR2 SQIVND (reference sequence). The DNA for the CDR3 is TGTGCCAGTAGTAATTTGCTCAGCGGGGGAAGCTCCTACGAGCAGTACTTC. This translates into CASSNLLSGGSSYEQYF.

V usage is TRBV12-5 and J usage is TRBJ1-5; unclear D gene. Germline V gene lookup returns CDR1 LGHNT and CDR2 FRNRAP. The CDR3 extends over 13 amino acids. Trimming shortened V by 7 bases and J by 7 bases, and 14 bases separated the two germline ends. The CDR3: CASATESDQPQHF. For the CDR3, the DNA is TGTGCTAGTGCCACGGAGAGTGACCAGCCCCAGCATTTT.

The V call is TRBV6-1, the J call TRBJ1-5; 9 nucleotides align to TRBD1. Looked up from germline, CDR1 is MNHNS and CDR2 is SASEGT. The trim removed 10 bases at V and 4 bases at J, leaving 8 bases unmatched. This CDR3 contains 14 residues. In nucleotides, the CDR3 is TGTGCCACATGGGGACAGGGTCGGAATCAGCCCCAGCATTTT. Residues: CATWGQGRNQPQHF.

V gene TRBV10-2 combines with J gene TRBJ2-7; no definite D call. V was clipped by 4 bases and J by 6 bases, with 19 bases between them. The CDR3 spans 15 residues. The germline V gene encodes CDR1 WSHSY and CDR2 SAAADI. The CDR3 DNA reads as TGCGCCAGCAGTGCGAACGGGCCTTGGTCTTTCGAGCAGTACTTC. The encoded protein is CASSANGPWSFEQYF.

The chain links TRBV7-2 to TRBJ2-4, with 7 bases fitting TRBD1. The CDR3 is made up of 14 amino acids. Per germline, CDR1 SGHTA and CDR2 FQGNSA. V lost 1 base to trimming and J lost 9 bases; unmatched junction nucleotides: 6. DNA for the CDR3: TGTGCCAGCAGCTTAGTCCCAGGGGGTGGCATTCAGTACTTC. Amino acid sequence: CASSLVPGGGIQYF.

This clone was detected once. The rearrangement uses TRBV9 and TRBJ2-2; TRBD1 matches 8 bases. The germline CDR1 and CDR2 sequences are SGDLS and YYNGEE. Trimming at V came to 0 bases and at J to 4 bases, leaving 8 bases not matched to a gene. The CDR3 runs to 17 residues. CDR3 residues: CASSVGTGGFGTGELFF. CDR3 nucleotide sequence: TGTGCCAGCAGCGTAGGCACAGGGGGTTTTGGCACCGGGGAGCTGTTTTTT.

The chain joins TRBV18 to TRBJ2-7, with D perhaps matching TRBD2 (5 bases). The V end lost 3 bases, the J end lost 5 bases, and 14 bases lay between the germline ends. Germline V lookup: CDR1 KGHSH, CDR2 LQKENI. The CDR3 spans 14 residues. The chain's CDR3 is CASSPWASYDEQYF. DNA of the CDR3: TGTGCCAGCTCACCCTGGGCTAGCTACGACGAGCAGTACTTC.

This clone was detected many times. The chain carries TRBV9 and TRBJ2-3; tentatively, D is TRBD1 (5 bases). Germline CDR1 and CDR2: SGDLS and YYNGEE. The CDR3 covers 11 residues. The V end lost 7 bases, the J end lost 5 bases, and 8 bases lay between the germline ends. CDR3 protein: CASSRGDTQYF. The CDR3 DNA reads as TGTGCCAGCTCTAGGGGAGATACGCAGTATTTT.

V gene TRBV4-1 combines with J gene TRBJ2-1; 12 bases are shared with TRBD2. Germline V gene sequence: CDR1 MGHRA, CDR2 YSYEKL. J was trimmed by 7 bases and V by 1 base; bases with no gene match: 2. The CDR3 spans 15 residues. The CDR3 loop is CASSQGTSGKNEQFF. Written as DNA, the CDR3 is TGCGCCAGCAGCCAAGGGACTAGCGGGAAGAATGAGCAGTTCTTC.

The rearrangement joins TRBV12-5 to TRBJ2-3; D ambiguous. There are 15 residues in the CDR3. Germline V gives CDR1 LGHNT, CDR2 FRNRAP. V was cut by 1 base and J by 0 bases, with 8 bases left in between. The CDR3 nucleotides are TGTGCTAGTGGTTTGGGACGTTCTAGCACAGATACGCAGTATTTT. Its protein is CASGLGRSSTDTQYF.

The rearrangement uses TRBV6-5 and TRBJ2-2; possibly TRBD1 or TRBD2 for D (5 bases each). The CDR3 runs to 16 residues. V was clipped by 0 bases and J by 6 bases, with 14 bases between them. CDR1 is MNHEY and CDR2 is SVGAGI in the germline V gene. CDR3 coding DNA: TGTGCCAGCAGTTACTCCCTGGGGGATAACGCCGGGGAGCTGTTTTTT. Residues: CASSYSLGDNAGELFF.

CDR3 loop: CATSRDTGAGTDTQYF. CDR3 sequence (DNA): TGTGCCACCAGCAGAGATACTGGCGCGGGCACAGATACGCAGTATTTT. This sequence joins TRBV15 and TRBJ2-3; unclear D gene. Trimming removed 0 bases from V and 1 base from J, with 11 bases in between. Germline-derived CDR1 and CDR2 are LNHNV and YYDKDF (reference sequence). The CDR3 runs 16 residues.

This chain links TRBV6-5 with TRBJ2-7; 9 bases map to TRBD2. Germline assignment: CDR1 MNHEY and CDR2 SVGAGI. Trimming at V came to 2 bases and at J to 6 bases, leaving 8 bases not matched to a gene. This CDR3 has 15 residues. The CDR3 bases are TGTGCCAGCAGTTACCCCGGGACTAGCCTTGGCGAGCAGTACTTC. This codes for CASSYPGTSLGEQYF.

The rearrangement uses TRBV5-1 and TRBJ2-2; D may be TRBD1 (6 bases). The length of the CDR3 is 15 residues. V lost 1 base and J 5 bases, leaving 12 bases between the germline ends. Germline loops: CDR1 SGHRS, CDR2 YFSETQ. This CDR3 reads CASSLIRGGTGELFF. CDR3 in DNA: TGCGCCAGCAGCTTGATCAGGGGCGGTACCGGGGAGCTGTTTTTT.